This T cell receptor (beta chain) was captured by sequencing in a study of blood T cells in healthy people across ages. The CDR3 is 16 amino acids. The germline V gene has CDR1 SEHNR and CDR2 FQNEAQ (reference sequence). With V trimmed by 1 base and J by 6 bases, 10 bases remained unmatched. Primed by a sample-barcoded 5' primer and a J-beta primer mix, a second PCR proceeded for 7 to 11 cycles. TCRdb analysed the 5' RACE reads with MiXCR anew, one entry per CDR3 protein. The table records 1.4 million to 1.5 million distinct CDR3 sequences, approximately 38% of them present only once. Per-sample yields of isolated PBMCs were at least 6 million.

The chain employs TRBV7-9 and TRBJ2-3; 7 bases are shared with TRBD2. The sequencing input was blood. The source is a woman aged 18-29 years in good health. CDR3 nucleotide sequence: TGTGCCAGCAGCTTAGAAGCCGCGGGAGTATACGATACGCAGTATTTT. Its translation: CASSLEAAGVYDTQYF.